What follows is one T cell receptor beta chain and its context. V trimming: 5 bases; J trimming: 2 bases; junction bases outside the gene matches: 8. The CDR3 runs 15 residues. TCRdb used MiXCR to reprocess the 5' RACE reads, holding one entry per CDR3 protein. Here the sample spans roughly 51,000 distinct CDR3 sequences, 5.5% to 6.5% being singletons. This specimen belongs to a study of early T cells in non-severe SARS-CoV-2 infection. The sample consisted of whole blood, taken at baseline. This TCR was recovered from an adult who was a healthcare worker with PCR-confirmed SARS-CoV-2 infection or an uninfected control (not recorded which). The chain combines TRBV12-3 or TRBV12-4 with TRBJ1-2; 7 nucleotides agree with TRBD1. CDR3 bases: TGTGCCAGCAGTCCCTCGACAGGGTTCAACTATGGCTACACCTTC. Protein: CASSPSTGFNYGYTF.